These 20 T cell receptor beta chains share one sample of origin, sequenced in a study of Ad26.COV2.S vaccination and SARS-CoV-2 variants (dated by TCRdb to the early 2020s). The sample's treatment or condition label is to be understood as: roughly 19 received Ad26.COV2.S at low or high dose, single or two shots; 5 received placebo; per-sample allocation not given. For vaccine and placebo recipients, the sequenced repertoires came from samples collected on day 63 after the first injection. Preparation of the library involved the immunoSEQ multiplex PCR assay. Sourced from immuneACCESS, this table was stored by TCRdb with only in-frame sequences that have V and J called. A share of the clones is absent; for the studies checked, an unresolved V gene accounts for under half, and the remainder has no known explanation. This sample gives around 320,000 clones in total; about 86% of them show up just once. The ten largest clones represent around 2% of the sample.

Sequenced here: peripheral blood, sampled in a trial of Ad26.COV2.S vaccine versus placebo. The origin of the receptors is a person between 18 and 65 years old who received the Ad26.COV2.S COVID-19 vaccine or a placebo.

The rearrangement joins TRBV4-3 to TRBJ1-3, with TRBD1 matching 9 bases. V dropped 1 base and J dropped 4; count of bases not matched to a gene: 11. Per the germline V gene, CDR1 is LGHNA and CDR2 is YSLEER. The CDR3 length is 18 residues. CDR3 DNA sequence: TGCGCCAGCAGCCAAGGCCGGATGACAGGGGGTGCAGGAAACACCATATATTTT. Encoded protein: CASSQGRMTGGAGNTIYF.

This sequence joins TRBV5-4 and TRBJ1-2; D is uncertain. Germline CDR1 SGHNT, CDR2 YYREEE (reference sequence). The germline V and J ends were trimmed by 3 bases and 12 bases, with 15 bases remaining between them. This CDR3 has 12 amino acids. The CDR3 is CASSSGRLSDTF. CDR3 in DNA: TGTGCCAGCAGCTCTGGACGGCTTTCCGACACCTTC.

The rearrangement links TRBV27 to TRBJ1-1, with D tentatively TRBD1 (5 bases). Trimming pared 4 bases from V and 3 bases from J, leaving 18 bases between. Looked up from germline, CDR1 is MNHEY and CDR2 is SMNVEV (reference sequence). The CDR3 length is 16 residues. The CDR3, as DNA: TGTGCCAGCAGTTCCTACAAGGGACGGCGGGACACTGAAGCTTTCTTT. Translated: CASSSYKGRRDTEAFF.

CDR3 in amino acids: CASSRGTSGGLEETQYF. CDR3 nucleotides: TGTGCCAGCAGCCGCGGGACTAGCGGGGGGTTGGAAGAGACCCAGTACTTC. This chain joins TRBV9 and TRBJ2-5; 15 bases agree with TRBD2. The V gene's germline CDR1 is SGDLS and CDR2 YYNGEE. This CDR3 is built from 17 residues. After removal of 4 bases from V and 3 bases from J, the junction contained 7 bases not matched to a gene.

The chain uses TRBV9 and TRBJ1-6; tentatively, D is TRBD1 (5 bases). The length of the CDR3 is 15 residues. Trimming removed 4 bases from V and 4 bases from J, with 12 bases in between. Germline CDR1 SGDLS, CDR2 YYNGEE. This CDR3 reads CASSPTTAYNSPLHF. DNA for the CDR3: TGTGCCAGCAGCCCCACGACAGCGTATAATTCACCCCTCCACTTT.

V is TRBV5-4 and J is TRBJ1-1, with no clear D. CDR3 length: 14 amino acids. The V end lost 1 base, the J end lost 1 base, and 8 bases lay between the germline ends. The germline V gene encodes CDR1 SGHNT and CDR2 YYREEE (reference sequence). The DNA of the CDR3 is TGTGCCAGCAGCTTGTTTACGGGGAACACTGAAGCTTTCTTT. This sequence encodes CASSLFTGNTEAFF.

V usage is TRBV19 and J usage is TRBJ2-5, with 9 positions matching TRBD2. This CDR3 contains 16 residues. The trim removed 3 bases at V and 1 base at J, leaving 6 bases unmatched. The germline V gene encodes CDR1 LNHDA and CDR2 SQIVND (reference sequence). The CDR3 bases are TGTGCCAGTAGTATTTTCGGGACTAGCCCCCAAGAGACCCAGTACTTC. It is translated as CASSIFGTSPQETQYF. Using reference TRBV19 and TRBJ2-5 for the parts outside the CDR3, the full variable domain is DGGITQSPKYLFRKEGQNVTLSCEQNLNHDAMYWYRQDPGQGLRLIYYSQIVNDFQKGDIAEGYSVSREKKESFPLTVTSAQKNPTAFYLCASSIFGTSPQETQYFGPGTRLLVL.

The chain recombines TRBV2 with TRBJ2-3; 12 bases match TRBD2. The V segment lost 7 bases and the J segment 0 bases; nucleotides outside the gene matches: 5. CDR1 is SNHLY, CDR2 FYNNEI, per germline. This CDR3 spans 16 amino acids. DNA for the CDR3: TGTGCCAGCAAACGGCTAGCGGGGGGGAGCACAGATACGCAGTATTTT. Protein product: CASKRLAGGSTDTQYF.

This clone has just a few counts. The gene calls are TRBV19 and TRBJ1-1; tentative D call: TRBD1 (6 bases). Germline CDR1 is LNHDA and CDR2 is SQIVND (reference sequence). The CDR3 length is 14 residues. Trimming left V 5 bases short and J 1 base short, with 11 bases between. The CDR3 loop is CASSYRATNTEAFF. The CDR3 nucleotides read TGTGCCAGTAGTTACAGGGCAACGAACACTGAAGCTTTCTTT. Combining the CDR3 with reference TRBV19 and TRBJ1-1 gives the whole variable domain DGGITQSPKYLFRKEGQNVTLSCEQNLNHDAMYWYRQDPGQGLRLIYYSQIVNDFQKGDIAEGYSVSREKKESFPLTVTSAQKNPTAFYLCASSYRATNTEAFFGQGTRLTVV.

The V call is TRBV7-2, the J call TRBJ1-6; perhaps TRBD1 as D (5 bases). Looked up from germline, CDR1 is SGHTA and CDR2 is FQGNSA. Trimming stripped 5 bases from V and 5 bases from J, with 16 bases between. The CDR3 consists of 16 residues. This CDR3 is CASSPGGGANNSPLHF. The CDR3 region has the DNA TGTGCCAGCAGCCCTGGGGGGGGAGCGAATAATTCACCCCTCCACTTT.

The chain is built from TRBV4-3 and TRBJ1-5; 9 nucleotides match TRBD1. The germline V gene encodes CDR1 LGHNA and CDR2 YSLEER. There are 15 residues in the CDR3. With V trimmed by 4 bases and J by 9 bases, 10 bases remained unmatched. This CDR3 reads CASSLEPGTGRPQHF. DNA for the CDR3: TGCGCCAGCAGCCTTGAGCCCGGGACAGGGCGGCCCCAGCATTTT.

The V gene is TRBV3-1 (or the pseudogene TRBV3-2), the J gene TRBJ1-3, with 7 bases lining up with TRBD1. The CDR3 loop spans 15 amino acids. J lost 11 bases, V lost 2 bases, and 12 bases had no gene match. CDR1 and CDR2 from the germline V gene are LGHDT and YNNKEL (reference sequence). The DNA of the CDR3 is TGTGCCAGCAGCCAACCCTCCGGCGGACAGGTGGCCATATATTTT. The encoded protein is CASSQPSGGQVAIYF.

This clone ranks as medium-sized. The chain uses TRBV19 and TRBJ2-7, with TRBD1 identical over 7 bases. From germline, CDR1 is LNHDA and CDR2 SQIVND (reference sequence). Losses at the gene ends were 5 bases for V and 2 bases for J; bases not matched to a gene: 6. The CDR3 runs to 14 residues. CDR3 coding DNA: TGTGCCAGTAGTCCCCAGGGGGTGGCCTACGAGCAGTACTTC. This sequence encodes CASSPQGVAYEQYF.

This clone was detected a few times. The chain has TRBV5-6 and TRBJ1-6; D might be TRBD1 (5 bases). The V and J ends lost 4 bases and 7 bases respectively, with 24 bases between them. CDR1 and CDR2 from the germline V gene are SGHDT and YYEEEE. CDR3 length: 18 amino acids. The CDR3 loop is CASSRSSFGGVWNSPLHF. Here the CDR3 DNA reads TGTGCCAGCAGCCGATCTAGCTTTGGAGGGGTCTGGAATTCACCCCTCCACTTT. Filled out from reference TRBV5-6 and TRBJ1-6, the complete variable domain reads DAGVTQSPTHLIKTRGQQVTLRCSPKSGHDTVSWYQQALGQGPQFIFQYYEEEERQRGNFPDRFSGHQFPNYSSELNVNALLLGDSALYLCASSRSSFGGVWNSPLHFGNGTRLTVT.

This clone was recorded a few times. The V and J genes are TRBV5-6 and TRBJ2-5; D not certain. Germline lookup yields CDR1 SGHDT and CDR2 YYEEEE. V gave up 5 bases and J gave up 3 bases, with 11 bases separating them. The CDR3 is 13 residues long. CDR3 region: CASSRQVKETQYF. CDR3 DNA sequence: TGTGCCAGCAGTCGGCAGGTAAAAGAGACCCAGTACTTC.

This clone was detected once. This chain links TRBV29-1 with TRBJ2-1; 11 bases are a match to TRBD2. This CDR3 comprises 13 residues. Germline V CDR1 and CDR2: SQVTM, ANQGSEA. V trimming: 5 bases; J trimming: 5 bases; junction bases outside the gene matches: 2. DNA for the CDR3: TGCAGCGTTAGACTAGCGGGGAACAATGAGCAGTTCTTC. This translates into CSVRLAGNNEQFF.

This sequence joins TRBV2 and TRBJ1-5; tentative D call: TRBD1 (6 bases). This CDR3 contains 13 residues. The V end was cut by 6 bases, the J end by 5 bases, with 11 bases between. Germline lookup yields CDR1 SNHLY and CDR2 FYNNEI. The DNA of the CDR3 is TGTGCCAGCAGACGGACAGTTGATCAGCCCCAGCATTTT. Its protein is CASRRTVDQPQHF.

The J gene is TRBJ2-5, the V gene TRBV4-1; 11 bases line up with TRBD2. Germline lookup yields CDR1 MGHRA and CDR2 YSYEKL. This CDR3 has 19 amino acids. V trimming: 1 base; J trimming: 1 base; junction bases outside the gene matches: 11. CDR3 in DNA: TGCGCCAGCAGCCAAGTTATTACTCTAGCGGGGGGCCTCCAAGAGACCCAGTACTTC. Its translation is CASSQVITLAGGLQETQYF.

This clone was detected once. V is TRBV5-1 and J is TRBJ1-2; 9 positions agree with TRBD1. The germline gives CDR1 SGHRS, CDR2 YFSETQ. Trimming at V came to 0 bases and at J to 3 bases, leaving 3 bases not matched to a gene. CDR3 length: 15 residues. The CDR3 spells CASSLGTGEYYGYTF. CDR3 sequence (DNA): TGCGCCAGCAGCTTGGGGACAGGGGAATACTATGGCTACACCTTC.

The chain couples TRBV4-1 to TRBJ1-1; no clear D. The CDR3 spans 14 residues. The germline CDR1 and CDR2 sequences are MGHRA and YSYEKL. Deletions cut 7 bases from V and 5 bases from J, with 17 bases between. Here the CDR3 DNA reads TGCGCCAGCATGGGCCCCTTGCGAGGAACTGAAGCTTTCTTT. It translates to CASMGPLRGTEAFF.